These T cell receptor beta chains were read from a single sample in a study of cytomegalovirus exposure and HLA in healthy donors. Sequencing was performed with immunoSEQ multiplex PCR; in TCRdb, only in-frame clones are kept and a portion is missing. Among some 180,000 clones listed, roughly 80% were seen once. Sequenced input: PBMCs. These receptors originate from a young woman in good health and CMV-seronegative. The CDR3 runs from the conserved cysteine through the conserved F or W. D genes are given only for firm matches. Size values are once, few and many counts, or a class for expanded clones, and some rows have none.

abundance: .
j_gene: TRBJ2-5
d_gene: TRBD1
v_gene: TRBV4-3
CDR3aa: CASSQDPTGGQETQYF
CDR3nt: TGCGCCAGCAGCCAAGATCCCACAGGGGGGCAAGAGACCCAGTACTTC

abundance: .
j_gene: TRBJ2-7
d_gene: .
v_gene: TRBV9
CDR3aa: CASSGGQNYEQYF
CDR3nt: TGTGCCAGCAGCGGGGGACAAAACTACGAGCAGTACTTC

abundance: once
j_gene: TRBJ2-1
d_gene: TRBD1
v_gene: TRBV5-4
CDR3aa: CASSPTGGRYNEQFF
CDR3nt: TGTGCCAGCAGCCCGACAGGGGGCCGCTACAATGAGCAGTTCTTC

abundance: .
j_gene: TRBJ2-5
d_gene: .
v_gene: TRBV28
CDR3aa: CASEGGVETQYF
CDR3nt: TGTGCCAGCGAAGGCGGGGTAGAGACCCAGTACTTC

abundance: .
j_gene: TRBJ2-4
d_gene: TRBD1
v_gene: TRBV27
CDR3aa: CASSSTGEDIQYF
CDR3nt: TGTGCCAGCAGTTCGACAGGGGAGGACATTCAGTACTTC

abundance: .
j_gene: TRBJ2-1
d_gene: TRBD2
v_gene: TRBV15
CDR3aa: CATSSGIAGASYNEQFF
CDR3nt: TGTGCCACCAGCAGTGGAATAGCGGGAGCCTCCTACAATGAGCAGTTCTTC

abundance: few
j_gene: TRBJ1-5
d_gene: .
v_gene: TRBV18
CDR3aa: CASSAENQPQHF
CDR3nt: TGTGCCAGCTCCGCCGAGAATCAGCCCCAGCATTTT

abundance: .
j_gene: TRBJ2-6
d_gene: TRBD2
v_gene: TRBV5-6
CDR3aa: CASSLAPLAVGAGANVLTF
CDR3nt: TGTGCCAGCAGCTTGGCTCCCCTAGCGGTCGGGGCTGGGGCCAACGTCCTGACTTTC

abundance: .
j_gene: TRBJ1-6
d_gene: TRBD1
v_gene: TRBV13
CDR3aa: CASSRDRYNSPLHF
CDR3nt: TGTGCCAGCAGCCGGGACAGGTATAATTCACCCCTCCACTTT

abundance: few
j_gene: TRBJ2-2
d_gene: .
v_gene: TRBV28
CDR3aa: CASSGEPDRFGELFF
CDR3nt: TGTGCCAGCAGTGGGGAACCTGACAGATTCGGGGAGCTGTTTTTT

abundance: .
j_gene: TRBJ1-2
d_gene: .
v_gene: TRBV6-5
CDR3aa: CASSYTGQYGYTF
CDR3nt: TGTGCCAGCAGTTACACCGGACAGTATGGCTACACCTTC

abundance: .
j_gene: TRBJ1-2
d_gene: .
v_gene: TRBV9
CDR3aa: CASRPFDDTGGRGYTF
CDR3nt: TGTGCCAGCAGACCTTTTGATGACACAGGTGGTCGAGGCTACACCTTC

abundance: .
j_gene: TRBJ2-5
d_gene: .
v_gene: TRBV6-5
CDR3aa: CASSYSSRSETQYF
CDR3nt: TGTGCCAGCAGTTACTCGAGTCGGAGTGAGACCCAGTACTTC

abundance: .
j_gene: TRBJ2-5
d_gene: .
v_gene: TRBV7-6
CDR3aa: CASSAGSSQETQYF
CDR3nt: TGTGCCAGCAGCGCCGGTAGCTCCCAAGAGACCCAGTACTTC

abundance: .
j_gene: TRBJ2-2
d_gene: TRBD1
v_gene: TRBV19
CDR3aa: CASSKTGGPNTGELFF
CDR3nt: TGTGCCAGTAGTAAGACAGGGGGGCCGAACACCGGGGAGCTGTTTTTT

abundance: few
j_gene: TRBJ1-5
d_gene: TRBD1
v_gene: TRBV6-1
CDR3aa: CASSEGQGGQPQHF
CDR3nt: TGTGCCAGCAGTGAAGGACAGGGGGGGCAGCCCCAGCATTTT

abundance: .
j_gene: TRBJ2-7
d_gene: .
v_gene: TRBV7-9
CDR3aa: CASSSRVPSEQYF
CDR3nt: TGTGCCAGCAGCTCGAGGGTCCCGAGCGAGCAGTACTTC

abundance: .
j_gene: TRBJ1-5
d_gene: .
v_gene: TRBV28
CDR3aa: CASRGSSNQPQHF
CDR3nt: TGTGCCAGCAGGGGCAGTAGCAATCAGCCCCAGCATTTT

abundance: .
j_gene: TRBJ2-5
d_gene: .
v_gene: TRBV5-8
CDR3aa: CASSTRQAYQETQYF
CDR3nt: TGTGCCAGCAGCACCAGACAGGCGTACCAAGAGACCCAGTACTTC

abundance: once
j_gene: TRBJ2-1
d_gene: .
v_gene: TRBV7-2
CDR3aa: CASSLSGRDDNEQFF
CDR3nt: TGTGCCAGCAGCTTGAGTGGGCGGGACGACAATGAGCAGTTCTTC

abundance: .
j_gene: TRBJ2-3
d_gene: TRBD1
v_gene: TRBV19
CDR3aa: CASSPLQGISTDTQYF
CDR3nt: TGTGCCAGTAGTCCCCTACAGGGGATAAGCACAGATACGCAGTATTTT

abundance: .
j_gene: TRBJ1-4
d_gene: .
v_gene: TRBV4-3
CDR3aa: CASSQVGLGTALFF
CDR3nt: TGCGCCAGCAGCCAGGTTGGACTTGGTACCGCACTGTTTTTT

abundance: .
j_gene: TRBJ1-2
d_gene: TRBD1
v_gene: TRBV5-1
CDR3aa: CASTGTGRGYTF
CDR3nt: TGCGCCAGTACCGGGACAGGGAGGGGCTACACCTTC

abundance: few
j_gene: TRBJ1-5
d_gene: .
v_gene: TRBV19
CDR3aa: CASSIHRAVSNQPQHF
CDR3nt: TGTGCCAGTAGTATCCACAGGGCAGTAAGCAATCAGCCCCAGCATTTT

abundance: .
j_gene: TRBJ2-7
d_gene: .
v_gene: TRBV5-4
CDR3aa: CASSPYGRTSISYEQYF
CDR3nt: TGTGCCAGCAGCCCTTATGGAAGGACATCCATCTCCTACGAGCAGTACTTC

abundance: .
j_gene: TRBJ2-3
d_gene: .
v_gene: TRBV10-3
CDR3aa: CAIRQALSTDTQYF
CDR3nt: TGTGCCATCAGACAGGCCCTCAGCACAGATACGCAGTATTTT

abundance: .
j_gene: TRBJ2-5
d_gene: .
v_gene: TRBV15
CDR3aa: CATSRKQGAETQYF
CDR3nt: TGTGCCACCAGCAGGAAGCAGGGTGCGGAGACCCAGTACTTC

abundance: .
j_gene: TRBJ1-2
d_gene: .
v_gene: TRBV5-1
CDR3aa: CASSLDSPSYGYTF
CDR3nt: TGCGCCAGCAGCTTGGACAGTCCTTCCTATGGCTACACCTTC

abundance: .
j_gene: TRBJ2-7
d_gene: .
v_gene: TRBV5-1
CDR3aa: CASSLEESGDYEQYF
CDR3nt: TGCGCCAGCAGCTTGGAGGAGAGCGGTGATTACGAGCAGTACTTC

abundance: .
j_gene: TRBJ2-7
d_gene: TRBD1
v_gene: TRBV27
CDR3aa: CASSQGQGYPEQYF
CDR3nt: TGTGCCAGCAGTCAAGGACAGGGATACCCCGAGCAGTACTTC

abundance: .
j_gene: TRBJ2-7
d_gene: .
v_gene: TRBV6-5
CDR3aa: CASSQTSYEQYF
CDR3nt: TGTGCCAGCAGTCAGACTAGCTACGAGCAGTACTTC

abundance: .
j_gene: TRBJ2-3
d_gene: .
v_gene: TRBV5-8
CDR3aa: CASGVTEDAQYF
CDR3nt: TGTGCCAGCGGAGTGACGGAAGACGCGCAGTATTTT

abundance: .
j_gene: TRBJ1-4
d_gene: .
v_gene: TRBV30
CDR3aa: CAWSQGLSEKLFF
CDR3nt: TGTGCCTGGAGTCAGGGGCTCTCTGAAAAACTGTTTTTT

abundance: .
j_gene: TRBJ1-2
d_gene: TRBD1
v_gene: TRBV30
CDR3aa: CAWGGQGFYGYTF
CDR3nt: TGTGCCTGGGGAGGACAGGGGTTCTATGGCTACACCTTC

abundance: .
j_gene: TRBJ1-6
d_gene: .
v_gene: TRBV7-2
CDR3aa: CASSLSPNSPLHF
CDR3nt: TGTGCCAGCAGCTTAAGCCCGAATTCACCCCTCCACTTT

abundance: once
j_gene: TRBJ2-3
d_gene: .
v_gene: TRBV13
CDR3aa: CASGFPQRPDTQYF
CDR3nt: TGTGCCAGCGGCTTCCCTCAGAGGCCAGATACGCAGTATTTT

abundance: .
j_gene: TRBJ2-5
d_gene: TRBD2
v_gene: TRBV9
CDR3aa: CASSVGLAGEETQYF
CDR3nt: TGTGCCAGCAGCGTAGGGCTAGCGGGAGAGGAGACCCAGTACTTC

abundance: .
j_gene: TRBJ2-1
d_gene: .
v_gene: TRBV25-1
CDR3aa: CASSEHGSSENEQFF
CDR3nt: TGTGCCAGCAGTGAACACGGGAGTTCAGAGAATGAGCAGTTCTTC

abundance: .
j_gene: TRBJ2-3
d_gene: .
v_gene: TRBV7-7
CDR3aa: CASSPREGADTQYF
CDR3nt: TGTGCTAGCAGCCCTCGCGAGGGCGCAGATACGCAGTATTTT

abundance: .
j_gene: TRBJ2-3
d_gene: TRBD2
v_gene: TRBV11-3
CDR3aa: CASSLGTSGDTQYF
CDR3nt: TGTGCCAGCAGCTTAGGGACTAGCGGAGATACGCAGTATTTT

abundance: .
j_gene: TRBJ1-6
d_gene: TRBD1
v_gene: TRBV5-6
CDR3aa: CASSLMGTGNNSPLHF
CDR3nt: TGTGCCAGCAGCTTGATGGGGACAGGGAATAATTCACCCCTCCACTTT

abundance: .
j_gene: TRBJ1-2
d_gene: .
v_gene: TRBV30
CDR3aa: CAWSAPKSSRYTF
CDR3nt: TGTGCCTGGAGCGCGCCTAAGAGTTCTCGCTACACCTTC

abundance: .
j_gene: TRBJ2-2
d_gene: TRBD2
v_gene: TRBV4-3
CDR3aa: CASSQDPQAGAGELFF
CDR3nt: TGCGCCAGCAGCCAAGATCCCCAGGCGGGGGCCGGGGAGCTGTTTTTT

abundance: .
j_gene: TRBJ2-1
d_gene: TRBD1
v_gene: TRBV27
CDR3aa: CASSPLTGLSYNEQFF
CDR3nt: TGTGCCAGCAGCCCCCTGACAGGGTTGTCCTACAATGAGCAGTTCTTC

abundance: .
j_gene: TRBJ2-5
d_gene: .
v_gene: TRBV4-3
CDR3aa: CASSQDWAGKETQYF
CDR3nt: TGCGCCAGCAGCCAAGACTGGGCAGGGAAAGAGACCCAGTACTTC

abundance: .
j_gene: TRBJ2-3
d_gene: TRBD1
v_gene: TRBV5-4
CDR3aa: CASSFLGQFTDTQYF
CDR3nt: TGTGCCAGCAGCTTCTTGGGACAGTTCACAGATACGCAGTATTTT

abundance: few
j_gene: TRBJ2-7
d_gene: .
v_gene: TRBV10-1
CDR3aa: CASHTPGVGPSYEQYF
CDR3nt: TGCGCCAGCCATACTCCTGGGGTGGGGCCCTCCTACGAGCAGTACTTC

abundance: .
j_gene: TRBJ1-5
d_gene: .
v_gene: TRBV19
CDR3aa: CASSIRADSNQPQHF
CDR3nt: TGTGCCAGTAGTATCAGGGCGGATAGCAATCAGCCCCAGCATTTT

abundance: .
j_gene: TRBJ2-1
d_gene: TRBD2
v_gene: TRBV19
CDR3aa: CASSSSGTGNEQFF
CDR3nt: TGTGCCAGTAGTAGTAGCGGGACGGGTAATGAGCAGTTCTTC

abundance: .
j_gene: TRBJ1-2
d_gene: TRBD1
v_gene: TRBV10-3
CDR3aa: CAIRTGTGGSGYTF
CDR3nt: TGTGCCATCAGAACCGGGACAGGGGGCTCTGGCTACACCTTC

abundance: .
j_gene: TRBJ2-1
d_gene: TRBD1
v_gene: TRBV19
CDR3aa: CASSMGTGPWGEQFF
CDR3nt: TGTGCCAGTAGTATGGGGACAGGCCCGTGGGGGGAGCAGTTCTTC

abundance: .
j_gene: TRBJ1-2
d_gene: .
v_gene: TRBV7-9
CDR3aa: CASSLLDEGIGYTF
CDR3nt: TGTGCCAGCAGCCTCCTGGACGAGGGAATAGGCTACACCTTC